This is a list of T cell receptor beta chains from one sample in a study of ipilimumab plus nivolumab after autologous stem cell transplantation. Here immunoSEQ multiplex PCR was the method, and the copy in TCRdb shows in-frame clones only, minus some. The sample holds 10,000 to 15,000 clones; roughly 73% are singletons and the top ten take about 17%. The material was PBMCs, obtained in a trial of ipilimumab plus nivolumab as post-transplant consolidation. The receptors originated from a male donor with diffuse large B-cell lymphoma. CDR3s include the opening cysteine and the closing phenylalanine or tryptophan. Each record gives: V gene, J gene, D gene, clone size, CDR3 protein, CDR3 DNA. D genes are given only for firm matches. Part of the rows lack a size; the others show once, few, many or a class for expanded clones.

TRBV5-1,TRBJ1-1,.,.,CASSLVAGLNTEAFF,TGCGCCAGCAGCTTGGTGGCCGGGCTGAACACTGAAGCTTTCTTT
TRBV27,TRBJ2-1,TRBD2,few,CASSIRLAGGVNEQFF,TGTGCCAGCAGTATACGACTAGCGGGGGGGGTAAATGAGCAGTTCTTC
TRBV19,TRBJ1-4,.,.,CASNNRDGEKLFF,TGTGCCAGTAACAACAGGGATGGTGAAAAACTGTTTTTT
TRBV4-1,TRBJ2-5,.,few,CASSGPPRWETQYF,TGCGCCAGCTCGGGCCCGCCACGGTGGGAGACCCAGTACTTC
TRBV6-1,TRBJ2-6,.,.,CASSEQSFGVSGANVLTF,TGTGCCAGCAGTGAACAGTCGTTCGGGGTCTCTGGGGCCAACGTCCTGACTTTC
TRBV4-3,TRBJ2-7,.,.,CASSQVSTSEQYF,TGCGCCAGCAGCCAAGTTAGTACTAGCGAGCAGTACTTC
TRBV5-5,TRBJ2-7,TRBD1,.,CASSPGQSASYEQYF,TGTGCCAGCAGCCCGGGACAGTCAGCTTCCTACGAGCAGTACTTC
TRBV11-1,TRBJ2-2,.,few,CASSTGITGELFF,TGTGCCAGCAGCACCGGGATCACCGGGGAGCTGTTTTTT
TRBV7-2,TRBJ2-7,.,.,CASVVRAGSYEQYF,TGTGCCAGCGTAGTACGCGCAGGGTCCTACGAGCAGTACTTC
TRBV7-9,TRBJ1-1,TRBD1,.,CASSRGTGGSTEAFF,TGTGCCAGCAGCCGCGGGACAGGGGGCTCAACTGAAGCTTTCTTT
TRBV6-5,TRBJ1-1,.,.,CATRSGMNTEAFF,TGTGCCACCCGGTCGGGGATGAACACTGAAGCTTTCTTT
TRBV29-1,TRBJ2-2,.,few,CSGHRVSGELFF,TGCAGCGGCCACAGGGTCAGCGGGGAGCTGTTTTTT
TRBV29-1,TRBJ1-2,.,medium-sized,CSTPGGSGGYTF,TGCAGCACGCCGGGGGGAAGCGGCGGCTACACCTTC
TRBV29-1,TRBJ1-4,TRBD1,.,CSALGGESEKLFF,TGCAGCGCCTTAGGGGGCGAGAGTGAAAAACTGTTTTTT
TRBV29-1,TRBJ2-2,TRBD2,.,CSVGNQLAGASGELFF,TGCAGCGTTGGAAACCAACTAGCGGGAGCGTCCGGGGAGCTGTTTTTT
TRBV21-1,TRBJ2-7,.,.,CASSKYRDRVHEQYF,TGTGCCAGCAGCAAGTATCGGGACAGGGTCCACGAGCAGTACTTC
TRBV7-6,TRBJ2-1,.,few,CASSLVTDFLDNEQFF,TGTGCCAGCAGCTTAGTAACGGACTTCCTAGACAATGAGCAGTTCTTC
TRBV28,TRBJ2-6,.,.,CASSLRDSPYSGANVLTF,TGTGCCAGCAGTCTCCGGGACTCTCCTTACTCTGGGGCCAACGTCCTGACTTTC
TRBV5-4,TRBJ2-7,TRBD2,.,CASSLAGGLYEQYF,TGTGCCAGCAGCTTGGCGGGGGGTCTGTACGAGCAGTACTTC
TRBV6-5,TRBJ2-1,.,few,CASSARDRTQFF,TGTGCCAGCAGTGCTCGGGATCGGACACAGTTCTTC
TRBV19,TRBJ1-1,.,.,CASSPTRATEAFF,TGTGCCAGTAGTCCAACTCGGGCCACTGAAGCTTTCTTT
TRBV7-3,TRBJ2-7,.,.,CASSFGTQEQYF,TGTGCCAGCAGCTTTGGGACGCAAGAGCAGTACTTC
TRBV2,TRBJ2-2,TRBD1,.,CASSGGQGAVGELFF,TGTGCCAGCAGTGGCGGACAGGGGGCTGTCGGGGAGCTGTTTTTT
TRBV10-2,TRBJ2-7,TRBD2,.,CASSELPSGDYEQYF,TGCGCCAGCAGTGAACTCCCTAGCGGGGACTACGAGCAGTACTTC
TRBV9,TRBJ1-6,.,.,CASSVEGRPHSSLHF,TGTGCCAGCAGCGTAGAGGGCAGGCCCCATTCATCCCTCCACTTT
TRBV19,TRBJ2-1,TRBD2,few,CASTLAASGDHEQFF,TGTGCCAGTACCCTAGCGGCTAGCGGTGATCATGAGCAGTTCTTC
TRBV12-5,TRBJ1-2,TRBD1,.,CASGPGTGTTNYGYTF,TGTGCTAGTGGACCCGGGACAGGGACAACTAACTATGGCTACACCTTC
TRBV6-1,TRBJ2-1,.,.,CASSEAPASGFF,TGTGCCAGCAGTGAAGCGCCTGCCTCGGGGTTCTTC
TRBV6-4,TRBJ1-4,.,.,CASNRRDIYNEKLFF,TGTGCCAGCAATCGCCGGGACATCTATAATGAAAAACTGTTTTTT
TRBV5-1,TRBJ2-3,TRBD2,.,CASSLGSSGRPNTDTQYF,TGCGCCAGCAGCTTGGGTTCTAGCGGGAGACCTAACACAGATACGCAGTATTTT
TRBV29-1,TRBJ2-5,.,.,CSVDFGETQYF,TGCAGCGTTGATTTTGGGGAGACCCAGTACTTC